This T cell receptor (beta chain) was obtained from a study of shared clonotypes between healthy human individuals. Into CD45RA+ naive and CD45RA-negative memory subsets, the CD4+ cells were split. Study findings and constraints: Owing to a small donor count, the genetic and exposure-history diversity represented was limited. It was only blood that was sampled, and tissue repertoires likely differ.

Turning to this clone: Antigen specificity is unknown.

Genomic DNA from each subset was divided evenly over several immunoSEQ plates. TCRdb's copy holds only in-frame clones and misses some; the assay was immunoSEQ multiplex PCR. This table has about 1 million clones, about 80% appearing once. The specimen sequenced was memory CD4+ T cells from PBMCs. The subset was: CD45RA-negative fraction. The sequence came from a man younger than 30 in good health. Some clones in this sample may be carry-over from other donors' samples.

The CDR3 reads CASSSGSSYNEQFF. For the CDR3, the DNA is TGTGCCAGCAGCTCCGGCTCCTCCTACAATGAGCAGTTCTTC. The rearrangement links TRBV7-2 to TRBJ2-1; no clear D. Deletions cut 4 bases from V and 0 bases from J, with 7 bases between. CDR3 size: 14 residues. Per the germline V gene, CDR1 is SGHTA and CDR2 is FQGNSA.